The 13 T cell receptor beta chains listed next were all sequenced from one sample in a study of breast tumors, draining lymph nodes, adjacent tissues (dated by TCRdb to the mid-2010s). Lymph node samples came from the axillary draining lymph nodes of breast cancer patients. The receptor library was made with multiplex PCR. The sequencing machine was an Illumina HiSeq 2000. Clones were called with MiXCR by TCRdb after fastp trimmed the public reads at Q25, and only in-frame beta chains were retained. Records with the same CDR3 protein are collapsed into one entry carrying the most frequent genes and DNA. Present in this sample are 200,000 or so distinct CDR3 sequences, roughly 31% of which were seen just once. The leading ten clones occupy about 4.5% of the sample. Material for sequencing was axillary lymph node tissue. These receptor sequences come from a female donor with breast cancer. Some clones in this sample may be carry-over from other donors' samples.

This clonotype was counted many times. V and J are TRBV5-1 and TRBJ1-2; a possible D gene is TRBD1 (6 bases). The V gene lost 4 bases and the J gene lost 0 bases, with 13 bases spanning the gap. CDR1 is SGHRS and CDR2 is YFSETQ in the germline V gene. The CDR3 has 15 residues. The CDR3 coding sequence is TGCGCCAGCAGCGTCGGGACAAGAGCTAACTATGGCTACACCTTC. Amino acids: CASSVGTRANYGYTF.

Notes on this clonotype: A much larger clone lies one base from this, so it may be a read error. The chain carries TRBV6-1 and TRBJ2-3; maybe TRBD1 (6 bases). Germline assignment: CDR1 MNHNS and CDR2 SASEGT. The CDR3 has 14 amino acids. Trimming cost V 6 bases and J 2 bases, with 12 bases left between them. The CDR3 DNA follows: TGTGCCAGCAGACACAGGGCCTCCACAGATACGCAGTATTTT. Encoded protein: CASRHRASTDTQYF.

This clonotype has at least ten counts. The V gene is TRBV19, the J gene TRBJ2-2, with TRBD2 as a possible D gene (6 bases). The CDR3 length is 16 residues. The V gene lost 6 bases and the J gene lost 2 bases, with 16 bases spanning the gap. The germline gives CDR1 LNHDA, CDR2 SQIVND (reference sequence). The CDR3 region is CASRRWGELNTGELFF. The CDR3 DNA reads as TGTGCCAGTAGGAGGTGGGGGGAGCTTAACACCGGGGAGCTGTTTTTT.

This clonotype was seen at least ten times. The chain couples TRBV19 to TRBJ2-3; TRBD2 matches at 10 bases. The junction had 2 bases not matched to a gene; V was cut back by 1 base and J by 1 base. The CDR3 sequence is 16 residues long. The germline V gene has CDR1 LNHDA and CDR2 SQIVND (reference sequence). The DNA of the CDR3 is TGTGCCAGTAGTATAGTGGGGACTAGCGGCACAGATACGCAGTATTTT. It specifies CASSIVGTSGTDTQYF.

This clonotype was detected only a few times. The chain uses TRBV28 and TRBJ1-2; D is possibly TRBD1 (6 bases). Germline V gene sequence: CDR1 MDHEN, CDR2 SYDVKM. This CDR3 has 17 amino acids. The V gene lost 2 bases and the J gene lost 5 bases, with 21 bases spanning the gap. The CDR3 here is CASSLRNAGGGVYGYTF. CDR3 nucleotides: TGTGCCAGCAGTTTACGAAATGCGGGGGGCGGGGTGTATGGCTACACCTTC.

This clonotype was observed a few times. Relative to the germline gene, one junction end is altered; a read error may explain this. The J gene is TRBJ2-3, the V gene TRBV5-1, with D possibly matching TRBD2 (6 bases). Germline CDR1 reads SGHRS; CDR2 reads YFSETQ. This CDR3 has 15 amino acids. Written as DNA, the CDR3 is TGCGCCAGCAGGGTGGGGGGACTCAGCACGGATACGCAGTATTTT. This gives the protein CASRVGGLSTDTQYF.

There are many counts of this clonotype. The rearrangement uses TRBV5-1 and TRBJ2-2; TRBD2 matches at 10 bases. The CDR3 contains 17 residues. V lost 0 bases to trimming and J lost 5 bases; unmatched junction nucleotides: 7. Germline values: CDR1 SGHRS, CDR2 YFSETQ. The CDR3 DNA sequence: TGCGCCAGCAGCTTGGAAGCGGGAGGGCCGGGAACCGGGGAGCTGTTTTTT. Encoded protein: CASSLEAGGPGTGELFF.

The chain's CDR3 is CASSTDRGRGNTIYF. CDR3 coding DNA: TGTGCCAGCAGCACTGACAGGGGAAGGGGAAACACCATATATTTT. The chain uses TRBV7-9 and TRBJ1-3; 8 bases are a match to TRBD1. Per the germline V gene, CDR1 is SEHNR and CDR2 is FQNEAQ (reference sequence). The CDR3 sequence is 15 residues long. V shed 5 bases and J 4 bases; nucleotides not matched to a gene: 7.

The V gene is TRBV4-1, the J gene TRBJ1-5, with TRBD1 as a possible D gene (5 bases). This CDR3 is built from 16 residues. The germline V gene has CDR1 MGHRA and CDR2 YSYEKL. The germline V and J ends were trimmed by 3 bases and 2 bases, with 14 bases remaining between them. CDR3 nucleotides: TGCGCCAGCAGCCAGAATTCAGGGATTGGCAATCAGCCCCAGCATTTT. Translating gives CASSQNSGIGNQPQHF.

In the case of this clonotype: This CDR3 fails to terminate in the conserved phenylalanine or tryptophan, so it likely reflects a read error. Because the CDR3's place on the DNA is in doubt, the DNA is left out and the CDR3 is given as listed by TCRdb. The chain employs TRBV2 and TRBJ1-4. The CDR3 adds up to 11 amino acids, both ends counted. Per the germline V gene, CDR1 is SNHLY and CDR2 is FYNNEI. The CDR3 sequence is CASSEALRGLA.

V and J are TRBV7-9 and TRBJ1-6; D not resolved. The CDR3 runs 14 residues. Between the trimmed V and J ends, which lost 5 bases and 1 base, there was a span of 6 bases. CDR1 and CDR2 from the germline V gene are SEHNR and FQNEAQ (reference sequence). The CDR3 region is CASSPRSYNSPLHF. The CDR3 DNA reads as TGTGCCAGCAGCCCCCGGTCCTATAATTCACCCCTCCACTTT.

A note on this clonotype: No conserved phenylalanine or tryptophan ends this CDR3, so it is likely a read error. The DNA is omitted, as the CDR3 cannot be located on it reliably, and the CDR3 follows TCRdb's listing. This sequence joins TRBV7-2 and TRBJ1-5; the DNA was not compared with TRBD1, the D call given in the table. The CDR3 numbers 10 amino acids, ends counted. Germline CDR1 SGHTA, CDR2 FQGNSA. CDR3 sequence reads: CASSLHGGGG.

The table lists this clonotype with a few counts. Being one base from a much bigger clone, this may be a read error. As the CDR3 is not closed by the conserved phenylalanine or tryptophan, this likely results from a read error. V and J are TRBV5-5 and TRBJ1-2, with D hard to call. The germline CDR1 and CDR2 sequences are SGHKS and YYEKEE (reference sequence). The CDR3 runs to 11 residues. V lost 4 bases and J 10 bases, leaving 11 bases between the germline ends. The CDR3 DNA reads TGTGCCAGCAGCCCAGCGGGCGACTACACCCTC. Translated, it gives CASSPAGDYTL.